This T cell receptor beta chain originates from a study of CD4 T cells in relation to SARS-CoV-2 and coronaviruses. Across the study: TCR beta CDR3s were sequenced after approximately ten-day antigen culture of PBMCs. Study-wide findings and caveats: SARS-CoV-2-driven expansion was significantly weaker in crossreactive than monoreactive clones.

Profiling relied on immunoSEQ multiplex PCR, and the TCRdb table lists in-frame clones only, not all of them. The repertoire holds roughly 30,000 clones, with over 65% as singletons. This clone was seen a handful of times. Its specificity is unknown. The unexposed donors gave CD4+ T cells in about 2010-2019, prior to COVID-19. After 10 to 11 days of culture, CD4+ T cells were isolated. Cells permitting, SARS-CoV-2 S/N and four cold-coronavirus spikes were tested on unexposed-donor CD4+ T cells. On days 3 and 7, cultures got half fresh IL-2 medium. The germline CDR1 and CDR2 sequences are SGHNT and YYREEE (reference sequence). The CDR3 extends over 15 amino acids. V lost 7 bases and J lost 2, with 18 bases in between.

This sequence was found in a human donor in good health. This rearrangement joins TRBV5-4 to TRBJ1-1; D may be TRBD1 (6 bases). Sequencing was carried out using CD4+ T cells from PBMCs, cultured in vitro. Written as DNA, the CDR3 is TGTGCCAGCGGCATATTTGGAGGGGGAAACACTGAAGCTTTCTTT. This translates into CASGIFGGGNTEAFF.